What follows is one T cell receptor (beta chain) and its context. The antigen is unknown. TCRdb's copy holds only in-frame clones and misses some; the assay was immunoSEQ multiplex PCR. This sample has 2 million to 2.5 million clones, with approximately 93% found just once. This record belongs to a study of shared clonotypes between healthy human individuals. Donors, healthy HIV-negative adults, lacked recent acute infections or vaccinations. Naive CD45RA+ and memory CD45RA-negative subsets were split from CD4+ cells. CDR3 length equals 13 residues. V was shortened by 0 bases and J by 6 bases, with 10 bases between the two germline ends. Germline V lookup: CDR1 SGHNT, CDR2 YYREEE (reference sequence). Findings of the study overall: What naive subsets generally showed was a larger estimated richness than memory subsets showed. Naive CD4 clonotypes overlapped across a few donors at about 5.2%.

The material sequenced was naive CD4+ T cells from PBMCs. Subset reported: CD45RA+ positively selected. The chain couples TRBV5-4 to TRBJ2-7; D might be TRBD2 (5 bases). The clonotype originates from a man between 18 and 29 years old in good health. Some clones in this sample may be carry-over from other donors' samples. The CDR3 here is CASSLGLSGEQYF. CDR3 DNA: TGTGCCAGCAGCTTGGGACTAAGCGGCGAGCAGTACTTC.